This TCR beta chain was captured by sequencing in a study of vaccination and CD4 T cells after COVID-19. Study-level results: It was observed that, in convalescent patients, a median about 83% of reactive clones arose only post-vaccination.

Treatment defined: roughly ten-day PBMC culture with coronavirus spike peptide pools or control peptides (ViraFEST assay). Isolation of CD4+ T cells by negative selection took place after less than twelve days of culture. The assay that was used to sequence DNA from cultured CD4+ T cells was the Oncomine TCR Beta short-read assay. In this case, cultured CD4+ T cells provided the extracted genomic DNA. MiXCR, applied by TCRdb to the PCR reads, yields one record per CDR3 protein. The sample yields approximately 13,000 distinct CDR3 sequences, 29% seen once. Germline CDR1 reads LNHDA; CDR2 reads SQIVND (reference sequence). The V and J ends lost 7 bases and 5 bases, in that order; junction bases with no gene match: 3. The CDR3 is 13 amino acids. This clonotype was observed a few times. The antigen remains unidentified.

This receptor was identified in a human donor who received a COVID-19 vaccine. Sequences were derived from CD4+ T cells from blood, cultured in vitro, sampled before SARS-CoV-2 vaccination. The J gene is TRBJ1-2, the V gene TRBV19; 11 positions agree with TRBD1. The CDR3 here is CASTRDRGYGYTF. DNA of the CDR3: TGTGCCAGTACTAGGGACAGGGGGTATGGCTACACCTTC.